Detailed here is one TCR beta chain. As yet, its antigen is unknown. Exclusion of a patient followed from autoimmune disease history or systemic immunosuppression. This entry is derived from a study of OX40 agonist ivuxolimab in advanced cancers. Findings of the study overall: The 0.1-3.0 mg/kg partial responders had among the lowest clonal expansion. On average, CD8+ T cells had more expanded clones than CD4+.

The CDR3 covers 11 residues. V was trimmed by 4 bases and J by 5 bases, leaving 4 bases between them. Looked up from germline, CDR1 is SNHLY and CDR2 is FYNNEI. Assay used: immunoSEQ multiplex PCR; TCRdb lists only in-frame clones, some missing. The repertoire has roughly 30,000 clones, roughly 74% of them found once; the top ten carry 9.5% to 15%. The receptor's source is an adult with an advanced solid tumor such as melanoma, head and neck, liver or kidney cancer. The chain is built from TRBV2 and TRBJ2-3; D is unresolved. Here the sequenced sample was CD4+ or CD8+ T cells sorted from blood, taken in a trial of the OX40 agonist ivuxolimab. The CDR3 DNA is TGTGCCAGCAGTGTTTTAGATACGCAGTATTTT. Protein: CASSVLDTQYF.